The source of this TCR beta chain is a study of T cell responses to AZD1222 COVID-19 vaccine. The study, taken as a whole, reports: Spike-specific TCRs gained breadth and depth after people received two AZD1222 doses. CD4 TCRs covered the whole spike, strongest at regions 160-218 and 743-854.

Sequenced by immunoSEQ multiplex PCR; TCRdb stores in-frame clones only, minus some. The sample has roughly 130,000 clones; around nine tenths are singletons. Of note for this clone: The antigen is not known.

The CDR3 length is 16 residues. CDR1 and CDR2 (germline): MGHRA, YSYEKL. J was trimmed by 4 bases and V by 4 bases; bases with no gene match: 5. The TCR sequence derives from an adult in good health. The sequences come from peripheral blood, collected on day 0 of AZD1222 vaccination. The chain has TRBV4-1 and TRBJ1-4; 11 bases line up with TRBD1. As DNA, the CDR3 is TGCGCCAGCAGCCTACTGGGACAGGGGGTTAATGAAAAACTGTTTTTT. Translation: CASSLLGQGVNEKLFF.